A single sample is the source of the 16 T cell receptor beta chains below, sequenced in a study of blood T cell repertoires in COVID-19. The table came from immunoSEQ multiplex PCR; TCRdb's copy has only in-frame clones and leaves some out. The sample includes more than 85,000 clones, roughly 89% seen only once; the top ten take 4.5% to 6%. The material sequenced was peripheral blood. These receptors were collected from a man between 65 and 85 years old with acute or convalescent COVID-19.

The rearrangement uses TRBV28 and TRBJ1-2; 7 bases fit TRBD1. Germline V gene data show CDR1 as MDHEN and CDR2 as SYDVKM. V lost 4 bases, J lost 4 bases, and 9 bases stayed unmatched. This CDR3 is 15 amino acids long. The CDR3 nucleotides are TGTGCCAGCAGTTCGGCTGGAGGGGGCGCCTATGGCTACACCTTC. Its translation is CASSSAGGGAYGYTF.

This chain joins TRBV7-9 and TRBJ1-1, with 10 bases fitting TRBD1. This CDR3 region has 14 residues. Germline V gene data show CDR1 as SEHNR and CDR2 as FQNEAQ (reference sequence). The ends lost 0 bases at V and 5 bases at J; junction bases unmatched: 0. CDR3 coding DNA: TGTGCCAGCAGCTTAGCGGGACAGGGGACTGAAGCTTTCTTT. This translates into CASSLAGQGTEAFF.

This clone was counted a single time. The rearrangement joins TRBV24-1 to TRBJ2-3; 7 nucleotides agree with TRBD2. Germline CDR1 KGHDR, CDR2 SFDVKD. Germline trimming cut 9 bases from V and 1 base from J; bases unmatched to any gene: 6. The CDR3 has 14 amino acids. In DNA, the CDR3 is TGTGCCACCGGTCTGGCGGGGGGCACAGATACGCAGTATTTT. Amino acid sequence: CATGLAGGTDTQYF.

This clone has just one count. The J gene is TRBJ2-1, the V gene TRBV2; 11 nucleotides align to TRBD2. This CDR3 contains 15 residues. Germline-derived CDR1 and CDR2 are SNHLY and FYNNEI. With 6 bases clipped from V and 2 bases from J, the junction kept 3 bases outside the gene matches. For the CDR3, the DNA is TGTGCCAGCAGAGAACTAGCGGGGGCCTACAATGAGCAGTTCTTC. Translating gives CASRELAGAYNEQFF.

This chain links TRBV12-3 or TRBV12-4 with TRBJ1-1; no firm D call. The V end was cut by 2 bases, the J end by 4 bases, with 8 bases between. The CDR3 is 13 residues long. CDR3 sequence: CASSLTGFTEAFF. CDR3 sequence (DNA): TGTGCCAGCAGTTTAACGGGATTCACTGAAGCTTTCTTT.

The rearrangement joins TRBV6-5 to TRBJ1-1, with a tentative D call TRBD1 (5 bases). Trimming left V 2 bases short and J 6 bases short, with 16 bases between. This CDR3 spans 15 amino acids. CDR1 and CDR2 from the germline V gene are MNHEY and SVGAGI. The CDR3 DNA is TGTGCCAGCAGTTACGAGCTGGGTCGGGGGTCTGAAGCTTTCTTT. This translates into CASSYELGRGSEAFF.

This sequence joins TRBV6-5 and TRBJ2-3; weak D call: TRBD1 (5 bases). V lost 1 base, J lost 10 bases, and 12 bases lay in between. Germline lookup yields CDR1 MNHEY and CDR2 SVGAGI. The CDR3 contains 13 residues. CDR3 sequence reads: CASSYWQGSAQYF. In nucleotides, the CDR3 is TGTGCCAGCAGTTACTGGCAGGGATCTGCGCAGTATTTT.

This clone was seen once. The chain employs TRBV19 and TRBJ1-5; the D gene is possibly TRBD1 (5 bases). Germline CDR1 LNHDA, CDR2 SQIVND (reference sequence). The V end lost 5 bases, the J end lost 1 base, and 15 bases lay between the germline ends. There are 16 residues in the CDR3. The CDR3 protein is CASSWDQRGSNQPQHF. In DNA, the CDR3 is TGTGCCAGTAGTTGGGACCAACGGGGGAGCAATCAGCCCCAGCATTTT.

The chain combines TRBV5-4 with TRBJ2-7; 10 nucleotides align to TRBD1. Germline V gene lookup returns CDR1 SGHNT and CDR2 YYREEE (reference sequence). CDR3 length: 16 residues. The J segment lost 2 bases and the V segment lost 0 bases, leaving 5 bases of the junction unmatched. The CDR3 is CASSLAGGTGAYEQYF. In DNA form, the CDR3 reads TGTGCCAGCAGCTTGGCGGGCGGGACAGGGGCCTACGAGCAGTACTTC.

This chain joins TRBV18 and TRBJ2-3; 12 positions agree with TRBD2. J gave up 0 bases and V 2 bases, and 6 bases lay outside the gene matches. From germline, CDR1 is KGHSH and CDR2 LQKENI. The CDR3 loop spans 18 amino acids. The CDR3 bases are TGTGCCAGCTCACCAACTAGCGGGGGGCCGCTTAGCACAGATACGCAGTATTTT. Encoded protein: CASSPTSGGPLSTDTQYF. Drawing the rest from reference TRBV18 and TRBJ2-3, the complete variable domain is NAGVMQNPRHLVRRRGQEARLRCSPMKGHSHVYWYRQLPEEGLKFMVYLQKENIIDESGMPKERFSAEFPKEGPSILRIQQVVRGDSAAYFCASSPTSGGPLSTDTQYFGPGTRLTVL.

This clone has just a few counts. The rearrangement joins TRBV7-6 to TRBJ2-7; 8 bases map to TRBD2. V was pared by 6 bases and J by 5 bases, with 9 bases of the junction left unmatched. Looked up from germline, CDR1 is SGHVS and CDR2 is FNYEAQ. The length of the CDR3 is 14 residues. CDR3 loop: CASSSGTSPDEQYF. Here the CDR3 DNA reads TGTGCCAGCAGTTCCGGGACTAGTCCCGACGAGCAGTACTTC.

This clone was recorded only once. The chain uses TRBV19 and TRBJ1-2; tentatively, D is TRBD1 (6 bases). Per germline, CDR1 LNHDA and CDR2 SQIVND (reference sequence). Between the trimmed V and J ends, which lost 3 bases and 4 bases, there was a span of 12 bases. The CDR3 contains 14 residues. The CDR3 sequence is CASSMGGGGYGYTF. The DNA of the CDR3 is TGTGCCAGTAGTATGGGCGGGGGCGGCTATGGCTACACCTTC.

This clone has just one count. The V and J genes are TRBV28 and TRBJ2-1; TRBD2 matches at 11 bases. The CDR3 loop spans 16 amino acids. V lost 6 bases to trimming and J lost 7 bases; unmatched junction nucleotides: 11. Germline CDR1 reads MDHEN; CDR2 reads SYDVKM. For the CDR3, the DNA is TGTGCCAGCAGCCCTCCCTTAGCGGGAGGGATAAATGAGCAGTTCTTC. This translates into CASSPPLAGGINEQFF.

This clone was found a few times. V is TRBV11-2 and J is TRBJ2-3; the match to TRBD2 covers 8 bases. Trimming took 5 bases from V and 4 from J; bases not matched to a gene: 5. Germline values: CDR1 SGHAT, CDR2 FQNNGV. The CDR3 is 14 amino acids. The CDR3 sequence: CASSPEAGADTQYF. DNA of the CDR3: TGTGCCAGCAGCCCCGAAGCGGGAGCAGATACGCAGTATTTT.

This chain connects TRBV6-5 to TRBJ1-1; 8 bases agree with TRBD1. The CDR3 has 15 residues. After removal of 6 bases from V and 0 bases from J, the junction contained 6 bases not matched to a gene. Germline V gene sequence: CDR1 MNHEY, CDR2 SVGAGI. In DNA form, the CDR3 reads TGTGCCAGCAGAAGCAGGGGGCGGATGAACACTGAAGCTTTCTTT. Protein: CASRSRGRMNTEAFF.

V is TRBV30 and J is TRBJ2-5; D remains unclear. The V end lost 2 bases, the J end lost 5 bases, and 9 bases lay between the germline ends. The CDR3 contains 12 residues. The germline gives CDR1 GTSNPN, CDR2 SVGIG (reference sequence). For the CDR3, the DNA is TGTGCCTGGAGTTTGGCCCTGGAGACCCAGTACTTC. As protein: CAWSLALETQYF.